The next 9 T cell receptor beta chains were all read from a single sample in a study of blood T cell repertoires in COVID-19. Libraries were prepared by immunoSEQ multiplex PCR; TCRdb keeps only in-frame clonotypes and omits some of them. Among about 130,000 clones listed, 85% to 90% were seen once. Sequencing input: peripheral blood. The receptor set was obtained from a man older than 75 with active or convalescent COVID-19.

V gene TRBV6-2 or TRBV6-3 combines with J gene TRBJ2-7; the match to TRBD2 covers 12 bases. J gave up 5 bases and V 2 bases, and 4 bases lay outside the gene matches. CDR1 and CDR2 (germline): MNHEY, SVGEGT. CDR3 length equals 15 residues. The CDR3 nucleotides are TGTGCCAGCAGTTACGCTAGCGGGAGGGTACACGAGCAGTACTTC. Its protein product is CASSYASGRVHEQYF.

This clone was seen a few times. This rearrangement joins TRBV7-3 to TRBJ2-3; 10 bases agree with TRBD1. Per germline, CDR1 SGHTA and CDR2 FQGTGA. V gave up 2 bases and J gave up 6 bases; unmatched junction bases: 11. There are 17 residues in the CDR3. The CDR3 reads CASSLGRDRGYVDTQYF. CDR3 nucleotides: TGTGCCAGCAGCTTAGGCCGGGACAGGGGTTATGTCGATACGCAGTATTTT. Looking up the rest from reference TRBV7-3 and TRBJ2-3 gives the full variable domain: GAGVSQTPSNKVTEKGKYVELRCDPISGHTALYWYRQSLGQGPEFLIYFQGTGAADDSGLPNDRFFAVRPEGSVSTLKIQRTERGDSAVYLCASSLGRDRGYVDTQYFGPGTRLTVL.

In DNA, the CDR3 is TGTGCCAGCAGCCTGACAGCGAACACTGAAGCTTTCTTT. Translated: CASSLTANTEAFF. The chain employs TRBV7-3 and TRBJ1-1, with D maybe TRBD1 (5 bases). This CDR3 region has 13 residues. Trimming took 5 bases from V and 1 from J, leaving 8 bases between them. The germline V gene encodes CDR1 SGHTA and CDR2 FQGTGA. The full variable domain, in which reference TRBV7-3 and TRBJ1-1 provide the parts outside the CDR3, is GAGVSQTPSNKVTEKGKYVELRCDPISGHTALYWYRQSLGQGPEFLIYFQGTGAADDSGLPNDRFFAVRPEGSVSTLKIQRTERGDSAVYLCASSLTANTEAFFGQGTRLTVV.

The chain couples TRBV7-2 to TRBJ2-6; 10 bases align to TRBD2. V dropped 4 bases and J dropped 0; count of bases not matched to a gene: 3. This CDR3 is built from 17 residues. CDR1 is SGHTA, CDR2 FQGNSA, per germline. The CDR3 loop reads CASSSSGGYSGANVLTF. The CDR3 DNA sequence: TGTGCCAGCAGCTCTAGCGGGGGCTACTCTGGGGCCAACGTCCTGACTTTC.

The CDR3 bases are TGTGCCAGCTCACCCGGGGGACGGACTAATGAAAAACTGTTTTTT. This encodes CASSPGGRTNEKLFF. The rearrangement joins TRBV18 to TRBJ1-4; D is possibly TRBD1 (5 bases). The CDR3 totals 15 residues. Germline V gene data show CDR1 as KGHSH and CDR2 as LQKENI. Deletions cut 3 bases from V and 2 bases from J, with 10 bases between.

V is TRBV5-5 and J is TRBJ2-5; tentatively, D is TRBD1 (5 bases). The CDR3 is made up of 16 amino acids. The V gene lost 4 bases and the J gene lost 1 base, with 17 bases spanning the gap. The germline V gene encodes CDR1 SGHKS and CDR2 YYEKEE (reference sequence). Written as DNA, the CDR3 is TGTGCCAGCAGCACCTTAGACAGATCGGGCCAAGAGACCCAGTACTTC. Protein sequence: CASSTLDRSGQETQYF.

The chain has TRBV6-4 and TRBJ1-2, with D maybe TRBD1 (5 bases). V lost 5 bases and J lost 8, with 15 bases in between. The CDR3 consists of 13 residues. Germline assignment: CDR1 MRHNA and CDR2 SNTAGT. As DNA, the CDR3 is TGTGCCAGCAGTCCGGGAGTGGGACTCGGCTACACCTTC. This translates into CASSPGVGLGYTF.

This clone was seen a handful of times. This chain uses TRBV27 with TRBJ2-3; D is undetermined. From germline, CDR1 is MNHEY and CDR2 SMNVEV (reference sequence). With 2 bases removed from V and 4 bases from J, the gap between germline ends came to 13 bases. This CDR3 is 15 amino acids long. The CDR3 sequence: CASSLLVAFPDTQYF. In nucleotides, the CDR3 is TGTGCCAGCAGTTTACTAGTTGCATTCCCAGATACGCAGTATTTT.

This chain links TRBV7-8 with TRBJ1-1; D unresolved. Trimming pared 1 base from V and 0 bases from J, leaving 6 bases between. The CDR3 is 14 amino acids. CDR1 SGHVS and CDR2 FQNEAQ come from the germline V gene. The CDR3 nucleotides read TGTGCCAGCAGCTTAGGACATATGAACACTGAAGCTTTCTTT. Its translation is CASSLGHMNTEAFF.